The T cell receptor (beta chain) under discussion was sequenced for a study of CD8 T cells in ankylosing spondylitis. Findings and limits, study-wide: Disease-linked clones bore a CD8+ phenotype, appearing relatively rarely in peripheral blood. As reported, disease-linked clones showed significant enrichment in matched ankylosing spondylitis synovial fluid.

TCRdb itself ran the 5' RACE reads through MiXCR, one entry per CDR3 protein. The sample lists some 250,000 distinct CDR3 sequences, more than 20% occurring once. There are many counts of this clonotype. The target antigen is unknown. The V gene end was trimmed by 1 base and the J gene end by 10 bases; junction bases not matched to a gene: 6. CDR1 is SQVTM and CDR2 is ANQGSEA in the germline V gene. The CDR3 spans 14 residues. This chain links TRBV29-1 with TRBJ2-1; 11 positions match TRBD2. The source material was blood, either unsorted or a sorted T cell fraction (not recorded which). The receptor's source is a male donor with ankylosing spondylitis or in good health (not recorded which). The CDR3: CSVEVAGGPREQFF. CDR3 sequence (DNA): TGCAGCGTTGAAGTAGCGGGGGGGCCTCGGGAGCAGTTCTTC.